Below, 29 T cell receptor beta chains from the same sample are listed, as sequenced in a study of tumor and adjacent non-tumor tissue in lung cancer. The template was RNA from unsorted bulk tissue. A modified ARM-PCR protocol with three rounds of nested PCR amplified TCRbeta. TCRdb fed the multiplex PCR reads into MiXCR, producing one record per CDR3 protein. The sample shows about 110,000 distinct CDR3 sequences, around 80% of them seen only once. Sequencing was carried out using lung tumor tissue. These receptors were obtained from a woman aged 55-70 years with non-small cell lung cancer.

A single count supports this clonotype. The conserved final phenylalanine or tryptophan is absent from the CDR3, which likely points to a read error. V usage is TRBV11-3 and J usage is TRBJ2-7; D is unclear. Germline V gives CDR1 SGHNT, CDR2 YENEEA. V shed 1 base and J shed 2 bases, with 9 bases lying between them. The CDR3 consists of 14 residues. For the CDR3, the DNA is TGTGCCAGCAGCTTAGGTACGGAAACCTACGAGCAGTACTCC. Protein sequence: CASSLGTETYEQYS.

The chain uses TRBV29-1 and TRBJ1-2; D gene unclear. The CDR3 is 14 residues long. Germline assignment: CDR1 SQVTM and CDR2 ANQGSEA. Trimming took off 5 bases at V and 7 bases at J, with 20 bases between the two ends. Written as DNA, the CDR3 is TGCAGCGTTCCGGGCAGACCCGGCGCGGCTGGCTACACCTTC. It encodes CSVPGRPGAAGYTF.

This chain uses TRBV28 with TRBJ1-4, with 8 bases aligning to TRBD1. CDR1 is MDHEN and CDR2 is SYDVKM in the germline V gene. V shed 4 bases and J 17 bases; nucleotides not matched to a gene: 15. The CDR3 has 14 amino acids. The CDR3 region has the DNA TGTGCCAGCAGTTCGACAGGGGTGGCTGAAAAAATCTTTTTT. Translation gives CASSSTGVAEKIFF.

Concerning this clonotype itself: A read error may be the cause here, since a much bigger clone is one base away. The V and J genes are TRBV10-3 and TRBJ1-1; 9 bases match TRBD1. Trimming at V came to 4 bases and at J to 3 bases, leaving 3 bases not matched to a gene. This CDR3 has 14 residues. Germline V gives CDR1 ENHRY, CDR2 SYGVKD. The CDR3 sequence: CAISARTGDTEAFF. The CDR3, as DNA: TGTGCCATCAGTGCTAGGACAGGGGACACTGAAGCTTTCTTT.

The chain uses TRBV28 and TRBJ2-5; TRBD2 might be the D (6 bases). The germline V gene has CDR1 MDHEN and CDR2 SYDVKM. This CDR3 has 12 residues. Trimming pared 8 bases from V and 9 bases from J, leaving 16 bases between. The CDR3 DNA follows: TGTGCCAGCGGTCCAGCGTGGGAGGCCCAGTACTTC. Translated: CASGPAWEAQYF.

With respect to this clonotype: A clone one base away is much larger, so this may be a read error. The conserved phenylalanine or tryptophan normally closing the CDR3 is absent here, so this likely arose from a read error. The chain has TRBV12-3 or TRBV12-4 and TRBJ1-1, with a tentative D call TRBD1 (6 bases). The CDR3 consists of 14 residues. V dropped 6 bases and J dropped 4 bases, with 15 bases sitting between them. The CDR3 sequence: CASSEQGGSTEAFL. The DNA for the CDR3 is TGTGCCAGCAGCGAACAGGGAGGCAGCACTGAAGCTTTCCTT.

In the case of this clonotype: The CDR3 carries no conserved terminal phenylalanine or tryptophan, so it likely arises from a read error. It is unclear where the CDR3 begins or ends on the DNA, so no DNA is shown, and the CDR3 is as TCRdb lists it. The V call is TRBV6-6, the J call TRBJ1-6. Counting both end residues, the CDR3 totals 17 amino acids. The germline V gene has CDR1 MNHNY and CDR2 SVGAGI (reference sequence). CDR3 amino acids: CACSFDEESSYNSPPHI.

As regards this clonotype: A read error is possible here, since a much larger clone lies one base away. This sequence joins TRBV4-1 and TRBJ1-4; TRBD1 aligns across 9 bases. J lost 8 bases, V lost 4 bases, and 14 bases had no gene match. The CDR3 contains 17 residues. Germline V gene lookup returns CDR1 MGHRA and CDR2 YSYEKL. The CDR3: CASSRGQGFPGKEKLFF. CDR3 DNA sequence: TGCGCCAGCAGCCGGGGACAGGGTTTTCCTGGCAAGGAAAAACTGTTTTTT.

As to this clonotype: A much larger clone is a single base away; this may be a read error. Likely a read error: the CDR3 ends without its conserved phenylalanine or tryptophan. The chain links TRBV28 to TRBJ2-2; unclear D gene. Trimming pared 8 bases from V and 9 bases from J, leaving 10 bases between. CDR1 is MDHEN and CDR2 is SYDVKM in the germline V gene. The CDR3 spans 11 residues. CDR3 DNA: TGTGCCAGCGGGTGGCAGAGGGAGCTGTTTTCT. It translates to CASGWQRELFS.

This clonotype was seen at least ten times. The chain has TRBV9 and TRBJ2-1; D might be TRBD2 (6 bases). Germline V lookup: CDR1 SGDLS, CDR2 YYNGEE. The CDR3 has 13 residues. With 0 bases removed from V and 12 bases from J, the gap between germline ends came to 13 bases. The CDR3: CASSVASTSPQFF. The CDR3 region has the DNA TGTGCCAGCAGCGTAGCTTCCACTAGCCCGCAGTTCTTC.

Comment on this clonotype: This may be a read error, as it is one base from a much larger clone. V is TRBV6-5 and J is TRBJ1-3, with D uncertain. The germline V gene encodes CDR1 MNHEY and CDR2 SVGAGI. The CDR3 runs 17 residues. The V end was cut by 6 bases, the J end by 2 bases, with 20 bases between. CDR3 bases: TGTGCCAGCAGCAACCTAGGCCGGGGAGGGACTGGAAACACCATATATTTT. This translates into CASSNLGRGGTGNTIYF.

To note about this clonotype: This may arise from a read error, as a much more abundant clone is one base away. The chain combines TRBV12-3 or TRBV12-4 with TRBJ2-3; D uncertain. V was trimmed by 2 bases and J by 4 bases, leaving 10 bases between them. The CDR3 covers 14 residues. The CDR3: CASSLTAVADTQYF. In DNA form, the CDR3 reads TGTGCCAGCAGTTTAACGGCAGTAGCAGATACGCAGTATTTT.

V is TRBV10-1 and J is TRBJ1-1, with D unclear. The CDR3 is 13 amino acids. Trimming left V 9 bases short and J 5 bases short, with 16 bases between. The germline V gene encodes CDR1 WNHNN and CDR2 SYGVQD (reference sequence). Here the CDR3 reads CASTVEMGTEAFF. The CDR3 DNA sequence: TGCGCCAGTACGGTCGAAATGGGAACTGAAGCTTTCTTT.

The rearrangement uses TRBV6-5 and TRBJ1-2; the match to TRBD1 covers 7 bases. CDR1 is MNHEY, CDR2 SVGAGI, per germline. The CDR3 has 13 residues. The CDR3 spells CGSRAGTDYGYTF. Here the CDR3 DNA reads TGTGGCAGTAGGGCCGGGACAGACTATGGCTACACCTTC.

Concerning this clonotype itself: Lacking the conserved final phenylalanine or tryptophan, this CDR3 likely reflects a read error. The rearrangement joins TRBV11-3 to TRBJ2-1; 7 nucleotides agree with TRBD2. J lost 7 bases, V lost 3 bases, and 9 bases had no gene match. CDR3 size: 15 residues. The germline V gene has CDR1 SGHNT and CDR2 YENEEA. CDR3 loop: CASSFGLGEGNEQFL. The CDR3 coding sequence is TGTGCCAGCAGCTTCGGACTGGGGGAGGGAAATGAGCAGTTCTTA.

This clonotype has a count of ten or more. This sequence joins TRBV12-3 or TRBV12-4 and TRBJ1-1, with D unclear. The CDR3 has 13 amino acids. The ends were cut back, 3 bases at V and 1 base at J, with 6 bases in the middle. The CDR3 reads CASSFKPNTEAFF. The DNA of the CDR3 is TGTGCCAGCAGTTTTAAACCGAACACTGAAGCTTTCTTT.

As to this clonotype: At one boundary the junction diverges from the germline segment, which might be a read error. The V and J genes are TRBV20-1 and TRBJ2-1; weak D call: TRBD2 (5 bases). The CDR3 spans 15 residues. Per germline, CDR1 DFQATT and CDR2 SNEGSKA (reference sequence). For the CDR3, the DNA is TGCAGTACTAGTACTCAAAAGCCCACCTACAATGAGAAGTTCTTC. It yields the protein CSTSTQKPTYNEKFF.

The genes are TRBV7-3 and TRBJ2-1; tentative D call: TRBD1 (5 bases). The CDR3 extends over 14 amino acids. V lost 2 bases and J lost 3, with 8 bases in between. Per the germline V gene, CDR1 is SGHTA and CDR2 is FQGTGA. CDR3: CASSLSRDYNEQFF. In nucleotides, the CDR3 is TGTGCCAGCAGCTTATCCAGGGACTACAATGAGCAGTTCTTC.

As concerns this clonotype: Possible read error: a much larger clone is one base away. The chain has TRBV6-1 and TRBJ2-7, with D uncertain. This CDR3 has 12 amino acids. Germline CDR1 is MNHNS and CDR2 is SASEGT. In DNA, the CDR3 is TGTGCCAGCAGTGATGATTTATCCGAGCAGCACTTC. Its protein is CASSDDLSEQHF.

On this clonotype itself: Here the CDR3 omits its conserved ending phenylalanine or tryptophan, so a read error is the likely source. The rearrangement links TRBV4-3 to TRBJ1-1, with D possibly TRBD1 on 6 matching bases. The V end was cut by 1 base, the J end by 7 bases, with 16 bases between. Germline CDR1 is LGHNA and CDR2 is YSLEER. This CDR3 has 15 residues. CDR3 DNA: TGCGCCAGCAGCCAAGCCGAGGGGGGAGGACGTGAAGCTTTCCTT. Translating gives CASSQAEGGGREAFL.

This sequence joins TRBV11-2 and TRBJ2-7; the D gene is possibly TRBD2 (6 bases). The CDR3 extends over 15 amino acids. Between the trimmed V and J ends, which lost 7 bases and 2 bases, there was a span of 18 bases. Germline assignment: CDR1 SGHAT and CDR2 FQNNGV. CDR3 nucleotide sequence: TGTGCCAGCAATTTAGGCGGGGAAATGGCCTACGAGCAGTACTTC. This translates into CASNLGGEMAYEQYF.

Notes on this clonotype: A much larger clone lies a single base off, so this may be a read error. In DNA form, the CDR3 reads TGCGCCAGCAACCAAGCTTTGGGGGGCGGAGGCTATGGCTACACCTTC. This gives the protein CASNQALGGGGYGYTF. This chain connects TRBV4-3 to TRBJ1-2, with D perhaps TRBD1 (6 bases). The germline V gene has CDR1 LGHNA and CDR2 YSLEER. The CDR3 is 16 residues long.

As for this clonotype: Given a much more abundant clone one base away, this may be a read error. The chain joins TRBV6-2 or TRBV6-3 to TRBJ2-1; D is ambiguous. Germline V gene sequence: CDR1 MNHEY, CDR2 SVGEGT. The CDR3 runs 16 residues. The CDR3 DNA reads TGTACCAGCAGTGGGAATAGACTGAACTCCTACAATGAGCAGTTCTTC. Its protein product is CTSSGNRLNSYNEQFF.

Details on this clonotype: A much larger clone lies a single base off, so this may be a read error. The chain is built from TRBV12-3 or TRBV12-4 and TRBJ2-2, with 8 bases matching TRBD2. The CDR3 has 15 amino acids. V lost 2 bases to trimming and J lost 6 bases; unmatched junction nucleotides: 5. The chain's CDR3 is CASSLIPGGAGELFF. The CDR3 DNA reads as TGTGCCAGCAGTTTAATTCCGGGAGGGGCCGGGGAGCTGTTTTTT.

Remarks on this clonotype: At one boundary the junction diverges from the germline segment, which might be a read error. The chain couples TRBV5-4 to TRBJ2-1; 8 bases are a match to TRBD2. There are 14 residues in the CDR3. Germline assignment: CDR1 SGHNT and CDR2 YYREEE (reference sequence). The CDR3: CDSSLPSGYNEHFF. The CDR3 DNA follows: TGTGACAGCAGCTTGCCTAGCGGGTACAATGAGCACTTCTTC. Full variable domain (remainder filled in from reference TRBV5-4 and TRBJ2-1): ETGVTQSPTHLIKTRGQQVTLRCSSQSGHNTVSWYQQALGQGPQFIFQYYREEENGRGNFPPRFSGLQFPNYSSELNVNALELDDSALYLCDSSLPSGYNEHFFGPGTRLTVL.

To note about this clonotype: The germline gene is not matched at one end of the junction; a read error may be the cause. The chain carries TRBV11-1 and TRBJ1-1; no definite D call. The CDR3 sequence is 15 residues long. The V gene's germline CDR1 is SGHAT and CDR2 FQDESV (reference sequence). CDR3 coding DNA: TGTGCCAGCAGGTCCGATCCGGGCCGCGTAACTGAAGCCTTCTTT. It is translated as CASRSDPGRVTEAFF.

At least ten counts were recorded for this clonotype. This chain uses TRBV6-5 with TRBJ2-1; the D is unclear. The CDR3 runs to 14 residues. Trimming removed 2 bases at V and 8 bases at J, with 13 bases between. The V gene's germline CDR1 is MNHEY and CDR2 SVGAGI. The CDR3 DNA reads as TGTGCCAGCAGTTACAGTGGGGTGGGATATGAGCAGTTCTTC. Translation: CASSYSGVGYEQFF.

To note about this clonotype: This sequence may be a read error, since a much larger clone differs from it by one base. The CDR3 region is CSAPRQSLLEQYF. CDR3 DNA: TGCAGTGCTCCTCGACAGAGCCTGTTGGAGCAGTACTTC. The V call is TRBV20-1, the J call TRBJ2-7; D possibly corresponds to TRBD1 (5 bases). Trimming left V 5 bases short and J 7 bases short, with 18 bases between. CDR3 length equals 13 residues. Germline CDR1 reads DFQATT; CDR2 reads SNEGSKA (reference sequence).

In the case of this clonotype: Possible read error: a much larger clone is one base away. The rearrangement uses TRBV12-3 or TRBV12-4 and TRBJ1-2; 7 nucleotides agree with TRBD1. The CDR3 loop spans 12 amino acids. Here the CDR3 DNA reads TGTGCCAGCAGCCAGAACAGGGGAGGCTACGCCTTC. Protein sequence: CASSQNRGGYAF.